One and the same sample provided the 18 T cell receptor beta chains below, sequenced in a study of blood T cell repertoires in COVID-19. The table came from immunoSEQ multiplex PCR; TCRdb's copy has only in-frame clones and leaves some out. The sample consists of 250,000 to 350,000 clones, 88% of them appearing once. Material: peripheral blood. These receptors were collected from a woman aged 25 to 39 with COVID-19, enrolled during active disease.

The rearrangement joins TRBV6-5 to TRBJ2-1, with 8 bases fitting TRBD1. The CDR3 is 14 residues long. Germline V gene lookup returns CDR1 MNHEY and CDR2 SVGAGI. V lost 2 bases and J lost 9; bases outside the gene matches: 6. The CDR3 loop reads CASSYAQGAVEQFF. CDR3 bases: TGTGCCAGCAGTTACGCCCAGGGGGCAGTTGAGCAGTTCTTC.

V gene TRBV10-1 combines with J gene TRBJ2-5; possible D gene TRBD2, 6 bases. Germline loops: CDR1 WNHNN, CDR2 SYGVQD (reference sequence). Trimming cost V 11 bases and J 1 base, with 14 bases left between them. CDR3 length equals 13 residues. In nucleotides, the CDR3 is TGCGCCGGCCTGGGACTTATCCAAGAGACCCAGTACTTC. Translated, it gives CAGLGLIQETQYF.

The rearrangement links TRBV6-2 or TRBV6-3 to TRBJ1-4; tentatively, D is TRBD1 (6 bases). This CDR3 is built from 15 residues. The ends were cut back, 2 bases at V and 8 bases at J, with 15 bases in the middle. CDR1 is MNHEY, CDR2 SVGEGT, per germline. The DNA of the CDR3 is TGTGCCAGCAGTTACCAGGGGCGCGTAACCGAAAAACTGTTTTTT. Encoded protein: CASSYQGRVTEKLFF.

This clone was counted between two and nine times. The V gene is TRBV5-1, the J gene TRBJ1-4; TRBD1 aligns across 8 bases. This CDR3 is built from 16 residues. CDR1 is SGHRS, CDR2 YFSETQ, per germline. V lost 0 bases, J lost 7 bases, and 8 bases stayed unmatched. This CDR3 reads CASSLGPGQVFEKLFF. CDR3 in DNA: TGCGCCAGCAGCTTGGGACCGGGACAGGTTTTTGAAAAACTGTTTTTT.

This clone was detected only a few times. The V and J genes are TRBV28 and TRBJ2-7; D possibly corresponds to TRBD2 (5 bases). Germline CDR1 and CDR2: MDHEN and SYDVKM. V was trimmed by 6 bases and J by 3 bases, leaving 15 bases between them. This CDR3 has 14 residues. The CDR3 DNA sequence: TGTGCCAGCAGGGAGAGCGGAAGCGGCTACGAGCAGTACTTC. As protein: CASRESGSGYEQYF.

This clone was seen just once. V and J are TRBV28 and TRBJ2-1, with D perhaps matching TRBD1 (5 bases). The CDR3 consists of 17 residues. The V gene's germline CDR1 is MDHEN and CDR2 SYDVKM. Trimming stripped 4 bases from V and 3 bases from J, with 19 bases between. The CDR3 bases are TGTGCCAGCAGTTCGCCAGGACATCGGATGGGCTACAATGAGCAGTTCTTC. The encoded protein is CASSSPGHRMGYNEQFF.

This clone was observed a single time. The chain links TRBV29-1 to TRBJ2-5, with TRBD1 matching over 8 bases. V lost 6 bases, J lost 4 bases, and 1 base stayed unmatched. Per the germline V gene, CDR1 is SQVTM and CDR2 is ANQGSEA. The CDR3 covers 11 residues. The CDR3 nucleotides read TGCAGCGTCGGACAGGGAGAGACCCAGTACTTC. It codes for CSVGQGETQYF.

The rearrangement links TRBV7-9 to TRBJ2-3, with 8 nucleotides matching TRBD2. The CDR3 extends over 16 amino acids. CDR1 and CDR2 (germline): SEHNR, FQNEAQ (reference sequence). With V trimmed by 1 base and J by 6 bases, 9 bases remained unmatched. Written as DNA, the CDR3 is TGTGCCAGCAGCTTAGTTGGCGCGGGAGGAGGGGATACGCAGTATTTT. Its translation: CASSLVGAGGGDTQYF. Complete variable domain (other parts from reference TRBV7-9 and TRBJ2-3): DTGVSQNPRHKITKRGQNVTFRCDPISEHNRLYWYRQTLGQGPEFLTYFQNEAQLEKSRLLSDRFSAERPKGSFSTLEIQRTEQGDSAMYLCASSLVGAGGGDTQYFGPGTRLTVL.

V and J are TRBV30 and TRBJ2-6, with TRBD2 identical over 8 bases. Per germline, CDR1 GTSNPN and CDR2 SVGIG (reference sequence). V shed 4 bases, J shed 2 bases, and the junction held 10 bases outside the gene matches. The CDR3 sequence is 17 residues long. CDR3 region: CAWIPRGGTPGANVLTF. CDR3 bases: TGTGCCTGGATACCTCGCGGGGGGACACCTGGGGCCAACGTCCTGACTTTC.

The rearrangement joins TRBV5-4 to TRBJ2-3, with a possible D match to TRBD2 (5 bases). This CDR3 region has 15 residues. V lost 0 bases and J lost 3, with 11 bases in between. CDR1 and CDR2 from the germline V gene are SGHNT and YYREEE (reference sequence). This CDR3 reads CASSLALASTDTQYF. CDR3 DNA sequence: TGTGCCAGCAGCTTGGCTCTAGCAAGTACAGATACGCAGTATTTT.

V usage is TRBV4-3 and J usage is TRBJ2-1; D is possibly TRBD1 (5 bases). V was trimmed by 0 bases and J by 9 bases, leaving 9 bases between them. CDR3 size: 13 residues. Germline CDR1 and CDR2: LGHNA and YSLEER. The CDR3 nucleotides read TGCGCCAGCAGCCAAGAAATGGGGCCTGAGCAGTTCTTC. Translating gives CASSQEMGPEQFF.

The chain has TRBV30 and TRBJ1-3; D is unclear. The CDR3 contains 14 residues. CDR1 is GTSNPN, CDR2 SVGIG, per germline (reference sequence). Trimming took off 4 bases at V and 2 bases at J, with 12 bases between the two ends. The CDR3 sequence is CAWNSGVAGNTIYF. CDR3 DNA sequence: TGTGCCTGGAACTCCGGGGTAGCTGGAAACACCATATATTTT. Drawing the rest from reference TRBV30 and TRBJ1-3, the complete variable domain is SQTIHQWPATLVQPVGSPLSLECTVEGTSNPNLYWYRQAAGRGLQLLFYSVGIGQISSEVPQNLSASRPQDRQFILSSKKLLLSDSGFYLCAWNSGVAGNTIYFGEGSWLTVV.

The chain has TRBV5-1 and TRBJ1-6, with TRBD1 matching over 7 bases. The CDR3 is 14 amino acids. The ends lost 0 bases at V and 7 bases at J; junction bases unmatched: 1. Germline V gives CDR1 SGHRS, CDR2 YFSETQ. CDR3 nucleotides: TGCGCCAGCAGCTTGGAACAGGGGAATTCACCCCTCCACTTT. It encodes CASSLEQGNSPLHF.

The V gene is TRBV19, the J gene TRBJ2-3; weak D call: TRBD2 (6 bases). V lost 5 bases and J lost 4, with 19 bases in between. In germline, CDR1 is LNHDA, CDR2 SQIVND (reference sequence). This CDR3 region has 16 residues. CDR3 loop: CASSALAGVGPDTQYF. CDR3 DNA: TGTGCCAGTAGTGCACTAGCCGGGGTCGGGCCAGATACGCAGTATTTT.

This chain uses TRBV24-1 with TRBJ2-7; D is perhaps TRBD2 (5 bases). Trimming pared 9 bases from V and 5 bases from J, leaving 16 bases between. Germline V gene data show CDR1 as KGHDR and CDR2 as SFDVKD. The CDR3 totals 13 residues. This CDR3 reads CATRGATIDEQYF. CDR3 nucleotides: TGTGCCACCCGGGGAGCCACAATAGACGAGCAGTACTTC.

This clone was observed once. Other DNA sequences in this sample translate to the same CDR3. The chain employs TRBV5-1 and TRBJ1-2; D possibly corresponds to TRBD1 (5 bases). Trimming left V 2 bases short and J 1 base short, with 6 bases between. This CDR3 is built from 13 residues. CDR1 and CDR2 from the germline V gene are SGHRS and YFSETQ. DNA of the CDR3: TGCGCCAGCAGCTTAGACAGTAACTATGGCTACACCTTC. Protein sequence: CASSLDSNYGYTF. The variable domain in full, with the rest retrieved from reference TRBV5-1 and TRBJ1-2, is KAGVTQTPRYLIKTRGQQVTLSCSPISGHRSVSWYQQTPGQGLQFLFEYFSETQRNKGNFPGRFSGRQFSNSRSEMNVSTLELGDSALYLCASSLDSNYGYTFGSGTRLTVV.

The chain recombines TRBV7-9 with TRBJ2-2, with D unclear. The CDR3 sequence is 12 residues long. V lost 4 bases and J 7 bases, leaving 7 bases between the germline ends. Germline lookup yields CDR1 SEHNR and CDR2 FQNEAQ (reference sequence). The CDR3 DNA follows: TGTGCCAGCAGCTATCAGAACGGGGAGCTGTTTTTT. Encoded protein: CASSYQNGELFF.

This clone was recorded a few times. The V call is TRBV7-9, the J call TRBJ2-7; TRBD2 matches 8 bases. This CDR3 has 17 residues. V lost 5 bases and J lost 2; bases outside the gene matches: 14. Germline assignment: CDR1 SEHNR and CDR2 FQNEAQ (reference sequence). The CDR3 is CASSPLTLAEGTYEQYF. The CDR3 nucleotides are TGTGCCAGCAGCCCCCTTACACTAGCGGAGGGGACCTACGAGCAGTACTTC.